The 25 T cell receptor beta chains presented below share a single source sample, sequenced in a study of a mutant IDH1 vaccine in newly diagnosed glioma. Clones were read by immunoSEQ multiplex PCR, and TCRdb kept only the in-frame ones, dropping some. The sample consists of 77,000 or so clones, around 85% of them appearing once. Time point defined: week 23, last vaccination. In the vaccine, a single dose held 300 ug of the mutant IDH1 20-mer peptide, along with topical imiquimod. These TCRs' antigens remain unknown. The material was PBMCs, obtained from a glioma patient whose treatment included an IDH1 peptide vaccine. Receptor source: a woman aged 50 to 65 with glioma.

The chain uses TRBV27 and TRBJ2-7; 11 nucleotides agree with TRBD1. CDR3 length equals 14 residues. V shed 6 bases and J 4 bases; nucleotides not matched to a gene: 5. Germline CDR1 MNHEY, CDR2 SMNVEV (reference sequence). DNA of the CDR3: TGTGCCAGCAGGGGAGGGACAGGGGGTTACGAGCAGTACTTC. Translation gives CASRGGTGGYEQYF.

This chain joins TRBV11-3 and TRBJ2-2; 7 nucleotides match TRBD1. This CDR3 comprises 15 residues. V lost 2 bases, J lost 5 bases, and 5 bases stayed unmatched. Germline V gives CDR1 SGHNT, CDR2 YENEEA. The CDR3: CASSLQGVSTGELFF. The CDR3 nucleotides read TGTGCCAGCAGCTTACAGGGGGTATCGACCGGGGAGCTGTTTTTT. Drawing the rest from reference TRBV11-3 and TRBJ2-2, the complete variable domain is EAGVVQSPRYKIIEKKQPVAFWCNPISGHNTLYWYLQNLGQGPELLIRYENEEAVDDSQLPKDRFSAERLKGVDSTLKIQPAELGDSAVYLCASSLQGVSTGELFFGEGSRLTVL.

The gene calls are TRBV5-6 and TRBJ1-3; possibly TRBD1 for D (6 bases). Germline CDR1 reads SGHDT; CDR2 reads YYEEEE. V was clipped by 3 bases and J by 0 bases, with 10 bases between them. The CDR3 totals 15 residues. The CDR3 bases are TGTGCCAGCAGCTCCCGGGACACCTCTGGAAACACCATATATTTT. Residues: CASSSRDTSGNTIYF.

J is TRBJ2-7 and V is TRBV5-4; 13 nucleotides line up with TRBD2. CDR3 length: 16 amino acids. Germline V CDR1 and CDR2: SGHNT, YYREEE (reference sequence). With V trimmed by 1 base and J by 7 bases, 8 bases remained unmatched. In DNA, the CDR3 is TGTGCCAGCAGCTTGAGAGGACTAGCGGGAGCAGGAGAGCAGTACTTC. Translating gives CASSLRGLAGAGEQYF.

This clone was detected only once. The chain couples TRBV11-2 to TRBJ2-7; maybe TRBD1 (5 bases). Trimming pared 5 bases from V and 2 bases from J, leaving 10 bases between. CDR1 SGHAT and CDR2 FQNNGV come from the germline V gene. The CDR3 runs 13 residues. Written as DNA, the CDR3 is TGTGCCAGCAGCCAAACAGGTCCCTACGAGCAGTACTTC. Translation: CASSQTGPYEQYF.

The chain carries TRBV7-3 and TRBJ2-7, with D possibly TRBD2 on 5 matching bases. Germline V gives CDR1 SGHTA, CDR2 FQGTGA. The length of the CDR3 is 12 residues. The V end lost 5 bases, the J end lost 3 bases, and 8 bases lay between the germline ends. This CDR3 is CASSPRGYEQYF. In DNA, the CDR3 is TGTGCCAGCAGCCCCCGGGGCTACGAGCAGTACTTC.

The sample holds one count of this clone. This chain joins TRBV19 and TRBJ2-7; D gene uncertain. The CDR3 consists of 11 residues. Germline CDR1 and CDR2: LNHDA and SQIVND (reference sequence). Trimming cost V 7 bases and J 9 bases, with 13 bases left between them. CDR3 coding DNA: TGTGCCAGTAAAGAGCTCCCGCTGCAGTACTTC. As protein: CASKELPLQYF.

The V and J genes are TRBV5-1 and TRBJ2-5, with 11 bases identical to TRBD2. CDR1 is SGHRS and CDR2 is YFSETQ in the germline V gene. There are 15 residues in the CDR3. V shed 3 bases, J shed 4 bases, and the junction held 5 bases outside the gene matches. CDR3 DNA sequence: TGCGCCAGCAGCTACCTAGCGGGAGGCGGAGAGACCCAGTACTTC. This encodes CASSYLAGGGETQYF. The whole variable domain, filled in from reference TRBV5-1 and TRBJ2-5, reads KAGVTQTPRYLIKTRGQQVTLSCSPISGHRSVSWYQQTPGQGLQFLFEYFSETQRNKGNFPGRFSGRQFSNSRSEMNVSTLELGDSALYLCASSYLAGGGETQYFGPGTRLLVL.

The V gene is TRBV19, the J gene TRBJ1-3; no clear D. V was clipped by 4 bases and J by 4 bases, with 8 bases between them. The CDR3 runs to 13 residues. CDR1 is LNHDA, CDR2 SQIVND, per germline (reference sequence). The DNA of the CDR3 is TGTGCCAGTAGTAGTCAACCGGGAAACACCATATATTTT. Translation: CASSSQPGNTIYF. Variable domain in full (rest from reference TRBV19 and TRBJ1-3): DGGITQSPKYLFRKEGQNVTLSCEQNLNHDAMYWYRQDPGQGLRLIYYSQIVNDFQKGDIAEGYSVSREKKESFPLTVTSAQKNPTAFYLCASSSQPGNTIYFGEGSWLTVV.

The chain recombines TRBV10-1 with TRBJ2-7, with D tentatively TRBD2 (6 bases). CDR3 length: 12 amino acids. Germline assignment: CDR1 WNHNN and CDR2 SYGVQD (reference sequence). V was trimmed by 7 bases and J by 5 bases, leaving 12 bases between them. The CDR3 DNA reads TGCGCCAGCATTGCGGGATTCAACGAGCAGTACTTC. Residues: CASIAGFNEQYF.

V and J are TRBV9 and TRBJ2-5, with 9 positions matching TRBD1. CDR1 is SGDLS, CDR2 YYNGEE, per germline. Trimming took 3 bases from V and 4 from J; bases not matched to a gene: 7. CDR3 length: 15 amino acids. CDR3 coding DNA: TGTGCCAGCAGCGGGGGGGACAGGGCCGGAGAGACCCAGTACTTC. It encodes CASSGGDRAGETQYF.

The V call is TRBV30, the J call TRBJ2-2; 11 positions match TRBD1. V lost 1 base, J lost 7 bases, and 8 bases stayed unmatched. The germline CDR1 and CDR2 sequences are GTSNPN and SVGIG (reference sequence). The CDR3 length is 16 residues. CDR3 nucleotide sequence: TGTGCCTGGAGTGAGCCGGACAGGGGGCGCGACGGGGAGCTGTTTTTT. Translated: CAWSEPDRGRDGELFF.

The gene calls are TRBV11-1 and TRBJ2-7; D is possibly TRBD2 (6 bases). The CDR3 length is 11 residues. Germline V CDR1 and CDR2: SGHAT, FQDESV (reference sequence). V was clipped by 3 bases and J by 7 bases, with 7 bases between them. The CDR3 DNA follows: TGTGCCAGCAGCTTCGGAGGGGAGCAGTACTTC. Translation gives CASSFGGEQYF. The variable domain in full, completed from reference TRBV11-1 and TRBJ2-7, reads EAEVAQSPRYKITEKSQAVAFWCDPISGHATLYWYRQILGQGPELLVQFQDESVVDDSQLPKDRFSAERLKGVDSTLKIQPAELGDSAMYLCASSFGGEQYFGPGTRLTVT.

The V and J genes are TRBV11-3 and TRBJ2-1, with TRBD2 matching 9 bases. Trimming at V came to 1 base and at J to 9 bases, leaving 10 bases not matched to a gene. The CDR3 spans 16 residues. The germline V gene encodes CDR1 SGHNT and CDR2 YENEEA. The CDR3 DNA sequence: TGTGCCAGCAGCTTAGGAGGAGCGGGAGGTGCCGGTGAGCAGTTCTTC. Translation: CASSLGGAGGAGEQFF.

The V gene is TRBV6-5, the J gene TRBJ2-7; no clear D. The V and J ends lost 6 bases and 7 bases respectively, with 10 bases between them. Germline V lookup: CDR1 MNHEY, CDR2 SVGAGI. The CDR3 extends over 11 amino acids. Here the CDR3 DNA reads TGTGCCAGCAGCCGACCTTCTGAGCAGTACTTC. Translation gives CASSRPSEQYF.

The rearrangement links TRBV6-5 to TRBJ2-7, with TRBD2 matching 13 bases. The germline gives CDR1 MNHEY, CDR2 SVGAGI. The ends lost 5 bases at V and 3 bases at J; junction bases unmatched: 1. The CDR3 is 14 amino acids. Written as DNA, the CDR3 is TGTGCCAGCAGTAGGACTAGCGGGAGCTACGAGCAGTACTTC. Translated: CASSRTSGSYEQYF.

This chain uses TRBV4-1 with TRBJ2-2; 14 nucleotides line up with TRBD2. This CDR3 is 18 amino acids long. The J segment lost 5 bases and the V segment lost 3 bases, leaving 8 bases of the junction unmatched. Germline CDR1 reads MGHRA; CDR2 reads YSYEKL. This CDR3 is CASSQGGLAGVGTGELFF. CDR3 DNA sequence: TGCGCCAGCAGCCAGGGGGGACTAGCGGGAGTGGGTACCGGGGAGCTGTTTTTT.

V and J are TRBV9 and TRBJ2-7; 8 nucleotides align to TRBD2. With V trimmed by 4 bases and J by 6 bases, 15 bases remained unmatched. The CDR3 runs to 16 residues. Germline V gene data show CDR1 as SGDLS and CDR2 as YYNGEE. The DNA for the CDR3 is TGTGCCAGCAGCCCGAACCCTGGACTCGCGGGAGGCGAGCAGTACTTC. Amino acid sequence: CASSPNPGLAGGEQYF.

CDR3 nucleotide sequence: TGTGCCAGCAGCCCGAGGAGGGGACACTTAAATCAGCCCCAGCATTTT. Amino acid sequence: CASSPRRGHLNQPQHF. The chain employs TRBV6-4 and TRBJ1-5, with D perhaps TRBD1 (6 bases). The CDR3 extends over 16 amino acids. Germline lookup yields CDR1 MRHNA and CDR2 SNTAGT. V lost 6 bases to trimming and J lost 4 bases, with 19 bases between them.

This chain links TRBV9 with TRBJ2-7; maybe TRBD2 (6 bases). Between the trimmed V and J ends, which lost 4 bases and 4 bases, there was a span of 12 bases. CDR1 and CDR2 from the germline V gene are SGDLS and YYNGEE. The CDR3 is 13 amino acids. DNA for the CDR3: TGTGCCAGCAGCCCCGGGACTTCTTACGAGCAGTACTTC. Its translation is CASSPGTSYEQYF.

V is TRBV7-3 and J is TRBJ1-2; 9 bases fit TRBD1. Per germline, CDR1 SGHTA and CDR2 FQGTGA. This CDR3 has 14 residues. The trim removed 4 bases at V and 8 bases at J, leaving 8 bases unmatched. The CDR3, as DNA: TGTGCCAGCAGCTGGGGGAACAGGGGGCAAGGCTACACCTTC. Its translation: CASSWGNRGQGYTF.

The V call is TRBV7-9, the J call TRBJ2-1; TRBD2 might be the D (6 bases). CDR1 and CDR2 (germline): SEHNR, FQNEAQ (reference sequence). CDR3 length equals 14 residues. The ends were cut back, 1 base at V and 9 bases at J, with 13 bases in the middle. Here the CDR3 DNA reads TGTGCCAGCAGCTTAGTGGCGGGGTCGGCTGAGCAGTTCTTC. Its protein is CASSLVAGSAEQFF.

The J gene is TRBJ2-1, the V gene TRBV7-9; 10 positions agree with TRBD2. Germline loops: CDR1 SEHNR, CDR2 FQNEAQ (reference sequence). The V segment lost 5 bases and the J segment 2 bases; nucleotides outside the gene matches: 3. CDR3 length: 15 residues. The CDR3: CASSRGLATYNEQFF. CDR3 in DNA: TGTGCCAGCAGCCGGGGACTAGCGACCTACAATGAGCAGTTCTTC.

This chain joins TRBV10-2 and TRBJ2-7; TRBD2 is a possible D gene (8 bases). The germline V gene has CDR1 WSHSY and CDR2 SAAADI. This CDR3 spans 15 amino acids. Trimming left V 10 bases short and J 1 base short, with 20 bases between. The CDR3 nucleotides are TGCGCCACTACGGGAGGGGACAGTGGATCCTACGAGCAGTACTTC. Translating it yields CATTGGDSGSYEQYF.

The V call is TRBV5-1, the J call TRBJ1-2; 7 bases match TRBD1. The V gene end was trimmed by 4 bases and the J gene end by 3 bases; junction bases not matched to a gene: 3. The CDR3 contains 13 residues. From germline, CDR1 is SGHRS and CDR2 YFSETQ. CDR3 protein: CASSPDRHYGYTF. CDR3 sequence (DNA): TGCGCCAGCAGCCCGGACAGGCACTATGGCTACACCTTC.